This entry concerns a single T cell receptor beta chain. The antigen is not known. Every patient relapsed after autologous stem cell transplantation, and brentuximab vedotin exposure varied. Complete response, partial response or progressive disease was each patient's best response. The method was immunoSEQ multiplex PCR; TCRdb's version includes in-frame clones alone and lacks a portion of them. Of 35,000 to 45,000 clones listed, about 70% are singletons. These data originate in a study of PD-1 blockade in classical Hodgkin lymphoma. Germline CDR1 and CDR2: SGHRS and YFSETQ. Trimming left V 0 bases short and J 3 bases short, with 9 bases between. The CDR3 runs 14 residues. Study-level findings and limits: As was reported, newly diagnosed patients showed lower baseline TCR diversity than healthy donors did. Patients who responded completely had about the same baseline diversity as newly diagnosed patients.

The chain employs TRBV5-1 and TRBJ1-2, with D hard to call. This TCR came from a human donor with classical Hodgkin lymphoma. This sample comprised peripheral blood mononuclear cells (PBMCs), obtained before the second cycle of nivolumab. The CDR3 bases are TGCGCCAGCAGCTTGGGTCCAGAAGACTATGGCTACACCTTC. Encoded protein: CASSLGPEDYGYTF.